This T cell receptor beta chain was sequenced during a study of T cell responses to AZD1222 COVID-19 vaccine. To note about this clone: As yet, its antigen is unknown.

Assay used: immunoSEQ multiplex PCR; TCRdb lists only in-frame clones, some missing. The table records roughly 110,000 clones, 90% to 95% of them present only once. Study-wide results and limits: The study sampled repertoires only after the peak T cell response. There were mostly white British donors and more females than males, and clonal diversity was possibly underestimated.

Second doses were pooled across both intervals (about 4 or about 12 weeks). There are 17 residues in the CDR3. Trimming cost V 4 bases and J 3 bases; bases outside gene matches: 9. Germline CDR1 and CDR2: SGHNT and YYREEE (reference sequence). The source was peripheral blood, collected 28 days after the second AZD1222 dose. The TCR was taken from an adult who received the AZD1222 COVID-19 vaccine. V and J are TRBV5-4 and TRBJ2-7; 14 bases are shared with TRBD2. CDR3 sequence reads: CASSTGLAGGPIYEQYF. CDR3 in DNA: TGTGCCAGCAGCACCGGACTAGCGGGGGGTCCTATCTACGAGCAGTACTTC.